This T cell receptor beta chain was profiled in a study of T cells in Graves' hyperthyroidism and ophthalmopathy (dated by TCRdb to between 2018 and 2020). With respect to the entire study: Peripheral blood was sampled at the time of initial diagnosis, prior to any treatment. Prospective prediction of ophthalmopathy was tested in an independent validation cohort consisting of 18 to 20 hyperthyroidism patients and over 15 patients who later progressed to ophthalmopathy. The study also compared thyroid tissue and blood T-cell repertoires from several Graves' hyperthyroidism patients. Once sampling was done, hyperthyroidism patients were given methimazole at a starting dose of 30 mg daily, whereas ophthalmopathy patients were given high-dose intravenous methylprednisolone. The paper describes TCR Vbeta CDR3 sequencing of 135 peripheral blood samples, made up of about 41 ophthalmopathy patients, around 78 hyperthyroidism patients and 17 progressor patients. A discovery cohort of approximately 100 patients, about 40 with Graves' ophthalmopathy and 55 to 65 with stable Graves' hyperthyroidism, was used to find distinguishing TCR V-J signatures. The approximately 100 discovery patients were randomly split 7:3 into training and test sets.

Ophthalmopathy patients had moderately to severely active disease, with a Clinical Activity Score of 3 or more, a NOSPECS grade of 4 or more, and a disease duration of less than 3 months. Patients with uncontrolled infections, other autoimmune diseases, pregnancy or lactation were excluded. Diagnoses were established on the basis of clinical symptoms, serum thyroxine and TRAb, thyroid ultrasound, and orbital computed tomography. PBMCs were separated from roughly 10 ml of fresh peripheral blood using Ficoll-Paque density gradient centrifugation. Trizol reagent was used to extract total RNA, and RNA quality was then checked on an Agilent 2100 Bioanalyzer. Paper-wide results and their limitations: No statistical method was used to fix the sample size in advance, and group allocation was not hidden from the investigators. Most expanded thyroid clonotypes (frequency above 0.001) were also detected in blood, suggesting blood repertoires may reflect thyroid immune responses. In validation, progression to ophthalmopathy was predicted by the model with 70.59% sensitivity and roughly 76% specificity, a median of approximately 6.5 months before onset. Ophthalmopathy was separated from stable hyperthyroidism by a 13 V-J signature model, with over 85% sensitivity and approximately 81% specificity obtained in cross-validation and 80%/75% obtained in testing.

V drops 1 base and J drops 8 bases, leaving 12 bases in between. Spanning cysteine to phenylalanine, the CDR3 consists of 13 amino acids. The sequence is cut down to CDR3 DNA, 39 bases in frame from base 1. Sequences SGHRS (CDR1) and YFSETQ (CDR2) are obtained from the germline V gene. Many counts were recorded for this clonotype. The target of this receptor is not known. No base quality information exists; no much larger clone differs at one position. The TCR beta CDR3 regions were amplified from RNA transcripts. For the first round of RT-PCR on the TCR CDR3, the HTBI primer set was used together with the Qiagen OneStep RT-PCR kit. The libraries were constructed in a second round of multiplex PCR and then size-selected and purified. Libraries were sequenced paired-end with 100 bp reads on an Illumina HiSeq2000. Per the original workflow: SOAPnuke was used to process the raw data, with reads discarded if the reads contained adapters or uncalled bases, had a mean Phred below 15, or lacked an exact constant-primer or identifier match. COPE v1.2.5 was used to merge high-quality paired reads, and clonotypes were defined as unique nucleotide sequences. MiTCR v1.1 was used to align the clonotypes against IMGT TRBV, TRBD and TRBJ reference segments. Analysis was restricted to V-J combinations with a frequency above 0.0001, which covered about 99% of repertoires. The TCS score was defined as F50 (clonal expansion) divided by E x V (chaos), with BLOSUM62-based TCRdist calculated between CDR3 peptides within each V-J. Welch's t-statistics and random forest reduced several hundred V-J features to some 14, which were used in a naive Bayes classifier (R e1071). Through fastp at Q25 and MiXCR, TCRdb rebuilt clones from the public reads, retaining in-frame beta chains. Here each entry gathers all rows of one CDR3 protein and keeps the most common genes and DNA. The V and J calls shown here were made by TCRdb, not taken from the authors' results. This sample gives roughly 400,000 distinct CDR3 sequences in total; about 14% of them show up just once. The ten largest make up around 28% of the sample.

The clonotype was recovered from a man aged 50 to 60 with Graves' ophthalmopathy. Specimen: blood. Here the chain combines TRBV5-1 and TRBJ1-1; the D gene is not confidently resolved. The nucleotide sequence reads TGCGCCAGCAGCTTGTACGGTGGAGCCGAAGCTTTCTTT. This is translated as CASSLYGGAEAFF.